The clone carrying this T cell receptor beta chain was counted between two and nine times. Its antigen remains unknown. Via the markers CD45RO/CCR7/CD25/CD127/CD95/CD27, stem cell-like memory, regulatory, central memory and naive CD4+ cells were sorted. Every bit of the isolated RNA underwent reverse transcription, so sequencing read expressed TCRB transcripts. Profiled with immunoSEQ multiplex PCR; TCRdb holds only in-frame clones, not every one. The sample includes over 55,000 clones, 52% of them seen just once. The ends lost 3 bases at V and 5 bases at J; junction bases unmatched: 3. The CDR3 consists of 14 residues. From germline, CDR1 is SGHRS and CDR2 YFSETQ. This sample was included in a study of beta chain features in type 1 diabetes. As for the study in general: Under 110,000,000 sorted cells were examined across all samples.

The study's findings and limits: Patients' naive, central memory and Treg TCRB repertoires seemed closer to one another than those of healthy donors. Type 1 diabetes patients had moderately but significantly shorter TCRB CDR3s in all four CD4+ subsets. Researchers caution that PCR might favor shorter templates, equally among patients and controls.

Sequencing used Tregs from blood. The receptor was derived from a woman aged 40 to 50 with type 1 diabetes. The rearrangement uses TRBV5-1 and TRBJ1-5, with 9 bases identical to TRBD1. The CDR3 reads CASSWGQGDQPQHF. The CDR3 coding sequence is TGCGCCAGCAGCTGGGGACAGGGCGATCAGCCCCAGCATTTT.